The next 16 T cell receptor beta chains were all read from a single sample in a study of blood T cell repertoires in COVID-19. Here immunoSEQ multiplex PCR was the method, and the copy in TCRdb shows in-frame clones only, minus some. The table lists under 200,000 clones, 83% of them singletons. The sequencing sample was made of peripheral blood. All receptors derive from an elderly woman with acute or convalescent COVID-19.

The chain carries TRBV27 and TRBJ1-6; D is unclear. CDR3 size: 17 residues. CDR1 is MNHEY, CDR2 SMNVEV, per germline (reference sequence). Trimming took 10 bases from V and 0 from J, leaving 19 bases between them. CDR3 DNA: TGTGCCACCCCAAGTGAGGGCGGGAGCTCCTATAATTCACCCCTCCACTTT. Its protein is CATPSEGGSSYNSPLHF.

The chain carries TRBV18 and TRBJ1-1; D is perhaps TRBD1 (5 bases). This CDR3 contains 14 residues. V shed 2 bases and J shed 2 bases, with 9 bases lying between them. Germline CDR1 and CDR2: KGHSH and LQKENI. The chain's CDR3 is CASSPGQGNTEAFF. DNA of the CDR3: TGTGCCAGCTCACCAGGGCAGGGAAACACTGAAGCTTTCTTT.

The rearrangement joins TRBV9 to TRBJ2-3; 14 bases agree with TRBD2. The germline V gene has CDR1 SGDLS and CDR2 YYNGEE. The CDR3 runs 16 residues. V lost 2 bases to trimming and J lost 4 bases; unmatched junction nucleotides: 3. In nucleotides, the CDR3 is TGTGCCAGCAGCGTCCTGACTAGCGGGGGGGCAGATACGCAGTATTTT. This sequence encodes CASSVLTSGGADTQYF.

The chain recombines TRBV24-1 with TRBJ2-1, with TRBD2 identical over 8 bases. The germline V gene has CDR1 KGHDR and CDR2 SFDVKD. V gave up 2 bases and J gave up 6 bases; unmatched junction bases: 5. This CDR3 is 15 amino acids long. CDR3 in DNA: TGTGCCACCAGTGATTGGCGGGGGGCGACCAATGAGCAGTTCTTC. This codes for CATSDWRGATNEQFF.

This clone was found once. The chain combines TRBV28 with TRBJ1-3; D is possibly TRBD1 (6 bases). The length of the CDR3 is 18 residues. Trimming shortened V by 3 bases and J by 0 bases, and 18 bases separated the two germline ends. Germline V gene sequence: CDR1 MDHEN, CDR2 SYDVKM. CDR3 region: CASSFHVGQFLSGNTIYF. The CDR3 coding sequence is TGTGCCAGCAGTTTCCACGTTGGACAGTTCCTCTCTGGAAACACCATATATTTT.

V gene TRBV18 combines with J gene TRBJ2-5, with a tentative D call TRBD2 (6 bases). Germline-derived CDR1 and CDR2 are KGHSH and LQKENI. This CDR3 spans 15 amino acids. V was clipped by 0 bases and J by 5 bases, with 13 bases between them. The DNA of the CDR3 is TGTGCCAGCTCACCACCGGCTGGGGGGAGTGAGACCCAGTACTTC. Its translation: CASSPPAGGSETQYF.

The V call is TRBV7-6, the J call TRBJ1-4; D is undetermined. CDR1 and CDR2 (germline): SGHVS, FNYEAQ. V lost 11 bases and J lost 4, with 8 bases in between. The CDR3 is made up of 11 amino acids. The CDR3 reads CAWEDNEKLFF. The CDR3 bases are TGTGCCTGGGAGGATAATGAAAAACTGTTTTTT.

This sequence joins TRBV10-3 and TRBJ1-1; D ambiguous. Germline lookup yields CDR1 ENHRY and CDR2 SYGVKD. The CDR3 contains 14 residues. V was cut by 6 bases and J by 0 bases, with 11 bases left in between. The CDR3 spells CAISATEMNTEAFF. The CDR3 DNA reads as TGTGCCATCAGCGCGACTGAGATGAACACTGAAGCTTTCTTT.

This clone was detected once. V gene TRBV7-2 combines with J gene TRBJ1-6; no clear D gene. This CDR3 contains 11 residues. CDR1 is SGHTA and CDR2 is FQGNSA in the germline V gene. V gave up 5 bases and J gave up 14 bases, with 10 bases separating them. CDR3 DNA: TGTGCCAGCAGCATCCACGGGGCCCTCCACTTT. Its translation: CASSIHGALHF.

V and J are TRBV15 and TRBJ2-7; 11 bases are shared with TRBD2. The V segment lost 0 bases and the J segment 5 bases; nucleotides outside the gene matches: 6. The CDR3 length is 16 residues. Germline values: CDR1 LNHNV, CDR2 YYDKDF (reference sequence). CDR3 region: CATSRDLGGLADEQYF. In nucleotides, the CDR3 is TGTGCCACCAGCAGAGATCTTGGGGGACTAGCGGACGAGCAGTACTTC.

The chain combines TRBV5-5 with TRBJ1-1, with D possibly matching TRBD1 (5 bases). Between the trimmed V and J ends, which lost 4 bases and 0 bases, there was a span of 13 bases. This CDR3 is 15 amino acids long. Germline V gene lookup returns CDR1 SGHKS and CDR2 YYEKEE (reference sequence). In nucleotides, the CDR3 is TGTGCCAGCAGCCCCCTTCAGACAGTGAACACTGAAGCTTTCTTT. Translation gives CASSPLQTVNTEAFF. Full variable domain (rest looked up from reference TRBV5-5 and TRBJ1-1): DAGVTQSPTHLIKTRGQQVTLRCSPISGHKSVSWYQQVLGQGPQFIFQYYEKEERGRGNFPDRFSARQFPNYSSELNVNALLLGDSALYLCASSPLQTVNTEAFFGQGTRLTVV.

The rearrangement links TRBV20-1 to TRBJ1-5; TRBD1 agrees at 7 bases. The V and J ends lost 3 bases and 4 bases, in that order; junction bases with no gene match: 6. The germline V gene has CDR1 DFQATT and CDR2 SNEGSKA (reference sequence). This CDR3 comprises 14 residues. CDR3 amino acids: CSASRGLGNQPQHF. The CDR3 DNA reads TGCAGTGCTAGTAGGGGGCTTGGAAATCAGCCCCAGCATTTT.

This clone is a singleton in its sample. The CDR3 coding sequence is TGTGCCACCAGTGATGCCGGTGGGACAGGACTTGCCTACGAGCAGTACTTC. Translation gives CATSDAGGTGLAYEQYF. The gene calls are TRBV24-1 and TRBJ2-7; TRBD1 matches at 8 bases. Looked up from germline, CDR1 is KGHDR and CDR2 is SFDVKD. The CDR3 is 17 amino acids. V was clipped by 3 bases and J by 2 bases; unmatched bases: 11.

This chain connects TRBV10-3 to TRBJ1-5; TRBD1 aligns across 12 bases. The CDR3 runs to 16 residues. Trimming took 10 bases from V and 1 from J; bases not matched to a gene: 8. CDR1 and CDR2 (germline): ENHRY, SYGVKD. The CDR3 region has the DNA TGTGCCACCCAAGGGGACAGGGGGCTCAGCAATCAGCCCCAGCATTTT. It encodes CATQGDRGLSNQPQHF.

This chain links TRBV10-2 with TRBJ2-7, with TRBD2 as a possible D gene (5 bases). CDR1 WSHSY and CDR2 SAAADI come from the germline V gene. The CDR3 runs to 15 residues. V dropped 6 bases and J dropped 0 bases, with 15 bases sitting between them. The CDR3 is CASSLFEGSSYEQYF. The CDR3 nucleotides are TGCGCCAGCAGCTTGTTCGAGGGAAGCTCCTACGAGCAGTACTTC.

The chain links TRBV15 to TRBJ2-5; TRBD1 is a possible D gene (5 bases). From germline, CDR1 is LNHNV and CDR2 YYDKDF (reference sequence). The CDR3 is made up of 15 amino acids. Trimming took 0 bases from V and 4 from J, leaving 12 bases between them. CDR3 residues: CATSRDIGAGETQYF. CDR3 bases: TGTGCCACCAGCAGAGATATAGGGGCCGGAGAGACCCAGTACTTC.